This TCR beta chain was documented in a study of vaccination and CD4 T cells after COVID-19. Study findings and constraints: The median number of SARS-CoV-2-reactive clonotypes increased from roughly 21 to 40, a change that did not reach significance.

Treatment given: roughly 10-day PBMC culture with coronavirus spike peptide pools or control peptides (ViraFEST assay). ViraFEST used peptide pools to expand antigen-specific T cells and subsequently sequenced their TCRs. At the Johns Hopkins FTIC core, DNA taken from cultured CD4+ T cells was sequenced by way of the Oncomine TCR Beta short-read assay. TCRdb re-called the PCR reads through MiXCR, storing one row per CDR3 protein. The profile covers 15,000 to 20,000 distinct CDR3 sequences, with over 40% appearing a single time and 20% to 25% taken by the ten largest. The germline V gene has CDR1 MNHEY and CDR2 SMNVEV (reference sequence). The V end lost 4 bases, the J end lost 4 bases, and 20 bases lay between the germline ends. The CDR3 is 17 residues long. In the case of this clonotype: Its specificity is not known.

Sequencing was performed on CD4+ T cells from blood, cultured in vitro, taken before SARS-CoV-2 vaccination. This receptor was identified in a human donor who received a COVID-19 vaccine. The chain carries TRBV27 and TRBJ2-1, with D perhaps matching TRBD1 (5 bases). The CDR3 bases are TGTGCCAGCAGTTCCTCTCTACAGGTATTGGGTTACAATGAGCAGTTCTTC. It specifies CASSSSLQVLGYNEQFF.